This is a list of T cell receptor beta chains from one sample in a study of blood T cell repertoires in COVID-19. TCRdb's copy holds only in-frame clones and misses some; the assay was immunoSEQ multiplex PCR. The profile covers about 140,000 clones, with 80% to 90% appearing a single time and under 12% taken by the ten largest. The sample taken for sequencing was peripheral blood. Receptors were obtained from a man in his 60s with active or convalescent COVID-19. Each CDR3 is given with its conserved first and last residue. Fields, in order: V gene, clone size, D gene, J gene, CDR3 length, CDR3 DNA, CDR3 protein. The D gene is left open where the match is weak. Expanded clones get a size class; other rows say once, few or many, or leave the size out.

V: TRBV11-2; size: .; D: TRBD1; J: TRBJ1-2; length: 14; DNA: TGTGCCAGCAGCTCTGGACAGGGGTACTATGGCTACACCTTC; CDR3: CASSSGQGYYGYTF
V: TRBV18; size: .; D: TRBD1; J: TRBJ1-5; length: 14; DNA: TGTGCCAGCTCACCAGGGACAGGTAGTCAGCCCCAGCATTTT; CDR3: CASSPGTGSQPQHF
V: TRBV5-1; size: few; D: .; J: TRBJ1-1; length: 14; DNA: TGCGCCAGCAGCTGGGGGCGTAGGGGTACTGAAGCTTTCTTT; CDR3: CASSWGRRGTEAFF
V: TRBV19; size: .; D: .; J: TRBJ1-3; length: 18; DNA: TGTGCCAGTAGTATGAGCCGTCAAGACAGTCGCTCTGGAAACACCATATATTTT; CDR3: CASSMSRQDSRSGNTIYF
V: TRBV12-3/TRBV12-4; size: .; D: .; J: TRBJ1-5; length: 13; DNA: TGTGCCAGCAGGCGAGGTAGCAATCAGCCCCAGCATTTT; CDR3: CASRRGSNQPQHF
V: TRBV24-1; size: .; D: .; J: TRBJ2-3; length: 15; DNA: TGTGCCACCAGTGACCCTAGACTACGGCCGGATACGCAGTATTTT; CDR3: CATSDPRLRPDTQYF
V: TRBV7-2; size: .; D: TRBD1; J: TRBJ1-6; length: 14; DNA: TGTGCCAGCAGCTTACAACAGGGGAGTTCACCCCTCCACTTT; CDR3: CASSLQQGSSPLHF
V: TRBV3-1/TRBV3-2; size: .; D: .; J: TRBJ2-1; length: 15; DNA: TGTGCCAGCAGCCAAGCATATGGGGCGATCAATGAGCAGTTCTTC; CDR3: CASSQAYGAINEQFF
V: TRBV4-3; size: .; D: TRBD1; J: TRBJ2-5; length: 18; DNA: TGCGCCAGCAGCCAAGGGGCGGGACAGGGCAATCTAGGAGAGACCCAGTACTTC; CDR3: CASSQGAGQGNLGETQYF
V: TRBV5-1; size: .; D: TRBD1; J: TRBJ1-1; length: 16; DNA: TGCGCCAGCAGCCCCGCGACAGGGGGTGTGAACACTGAAGCTTTCTTT; CDR3: CASSPATGGVNTEAFF
V: TRBV6-5; size: .; D: TRBD2; J: TRBJ2-7; length: 15; DNA: TGTGCCAGCAGTTCGACCGGGACTAGCGGCTACGAGCAGTACTTC; CDR3: CASSSTGTSGYEQYF
V: TRBV28; size: few; D: .; J: TRBJ2-7; length: 15; DNA: TGTGCCAGCAGTTTCCCCTATTCCGGTAACTACGAGCAGTACTTC; CDR3: CASSFPYSGNYEQYF
V: TRBV5-1; size: once; D: TRBD1; J: TRBJ1-2; length: 16; DNA: TGCGCCAGCAGCGCACAGGGGCCGGGGGCTAACTATGGCTACACCTTC; CDR3: CASSAQGPGANYGYTF
V: TRBV10-3; size: .; D: TRBD2; J: TRBJ2-3; length: 17; DNA: TGTGCCATCAGTGAACAACCTAGCGGGCGGAGTGAAGATACGCAGTATTTT; CDR3: CAISEQPSGRSEDTQYF
V: TRBV5-5; size: .; D: TRBD2; J: TRBJ2-7; length: 16; DNA: TGTGCCAGCAGCTTGTCCCTGACTAGCGGCTCCTACGAGCAGTACTTC; CDR3: CASSLSLTSGSYEQYF
V: TRBV5-5; size: .; D: TRBD1; J: TRBJ1-3; length: 11; DNA: TGTGCCAGCAGCTTGGGGTGGGACAGAAATTTT; CDR3: CASSLGWDRNF
V: TRBV7-3; size: .; D: .; J: TRBJ2-5; length: 14; DNA: TGTGCCAGCAGCCCCGGTCGAGGGGGAGAGACCCAGTACTTC; CDR3: CASSPGRGGETQYF
V: TRBV2; size: .; D: .; J: TRBJ2-1; length: 13; DNA: TGTGCCAGCAGTAGCGGGCTTTACAATGAGCAGTTCTTC; CDR3: CASSSGLYNEQFF
V: TRBV6-1; size: .; D: .; J: TRBJ1-5; length: 16; DNA: TGTGCCAGCAGTGAAATTTGGGGGGGCGCGAGACAGCCCCAGCATTTT; CDR3: CASSEIWGGARQPQHF
V: TRBV5-6; size: .; D: TRBD1; J: TRBJ1-6; length: 14; DNA: TGTGCCAGCAGCTTGGACAGGGGAAATTCACCCCTCCACTTT; CDR3: CASSLDRGNSPLHF
V: TRBV28; size: .; D: .; J: TRBJ1-1; length: 13; DNA: TGTGCCAGCAGTTTCGCGGGGAACACTGAAGCTTTCTTT; CDR3: CASSFAGNTEAFF
V: TRBV2; size: .; D: .; J: TRBJ2-1; length: 15; DNA: TGTGCCAGCAGTGCCGTTAGCGGCTCCTACAATGAGCAGTTCTTC; CDR3: CASSAVSGSYNEQFF
V: TRBV1; size: .; D: .; J: TRBJ2-1; length: 16; DNA: TGCACCAGCAGCCAAGTGGGCGGGCGCGACTACAATGAGCAGTTCTTC; CDR3: CTSSQVGGRDYNEQFF
V: TRBV12-3/TRBV12-4; size: .; D: .; J: TRBJ1-1; length: 10; DNA: TGTGCCACTCAGGAATTTGAAGCTTTCTTT; CDR3: CATQEFEAFF
V: TRBV10-3; size: .; D: .; J: TRBJ2-3; length: 13; DNA: TGTGCCATCAGTGAAGGGGGAACAGATACGCAGTATTTT; CDR3: CAISEGGTDTQYF
V: TRBV10-3; size: .; D: TRBD2; J: TRBJ2-7; length: 16; DNA: TGTGCCACATCGGGTGGCTCTAGCGGGAGCTCCTACGAGCAGTACTTC; CDR3: CATSGGSSGSSYEQYF
V: TRBV11-2; size: few; D: .; J: TRBJ2-1; length: 12; DNA: TGTGCCAGCAGCCATGGGAGCGATGAGCAGTTCTTC; CDR3: CASSHGSDEQFF
V: TRBV18; size: .; D: TRBD2; J: TRBJ2-1; length: 15; DNA: TGTGCCAGCTCACCACGGTTCAATAGCGGGAATGAGCAGTTCTTC; CDR3: CASSPRFNSGNEQFF
V: TRBV6-5; size: .; D: .; J: TRBJ2-7; length: 16; DNA: TGTGCCAGCAGTTACACCCCGACAGGTTCGAGGTACGAGCAGTACTTC; CDR3: CASSYTPTGSRYEQYF
V: TRBV7-2; size: .; D: TRBD2; J: TRBJ2-7; length: 15; DNA: TGTGCCAGCAGCTTCCTAGCGGGAGGGCCCTACGAGCAGTACTTC; CDR3: CASSFLAGGPYEQYF
V: TRBV2; size: .; D: .; J: TRBJ2-7; length: 13; DNA: TGTGCCACCACTTACCCGTTCTCCTACGAGCAGTACTTC; CDR3: CATTYPFSYEQYF
V: TRBV5-6; size: .; D: .; J: TRBJ2-7; length: 13; DNA: TGTGCCAGCAGCCCGAGGACAGTCCGCGAGCAGTACTTC; CDR3: CASSPRTVREQYF
V: TRBV6-5; size: once; D: .; J: TRBJ1-1; length: 12; DNA: TGTGCCGGTAGCCTCCACGACACTGAAGCTTTCTTT; CDR3: CAGSLHDTEAFF
V: TRBV19; size: .; D: .; J: TRBJ2-3; length: 14; DNA: TGTGCCAGTAGTCCGTCGACACGCACAGATACGCAGTATTTT; CDR3: CASSPSTRTDTQYF
V: TRBV4-3; size: .; D: TRBD1; J: TRBJ2-7; length: 15; DNA: TGCGCCAGCAGCCAAGATCCTCAGGGGGCCTACGAGCAGTACTTC; CDR3: CASSQDPQGAYEQYF
V: TRBV3-1/TRBV3-2; size: .; D: .; J: TRBJ1-5; length: 16; DNA: TGTGCCAGCAGCCAAGATCCGCTAGGGGTTAATCAGCCCCAGCATTTT; CDR3: CASSQDPLGVNQPQHF
V: TRBV27; size: .; D: TRBD2; J: TRBJ2-1; length: 16; DNA: TGTGCCAGCAGCCTCTTCCTAGCGGGAGAAGGCAATGAGCAGTTCTTC; CDR3: CASSLFLAGEGNEQFF
V: TRBV10-3; size: few; D: .; J: TRBJ2-4; length: 15; DNA: TGTGCCATCAGTGAGGTAGGAGGGGCCAAAAACATTCAGTACTTC; CDR3: CAISEVGGAKNIQYF
V: TRBV9; size: .; D: .; J: TRBJ1-2; length: 18; DNA: TGTGCCAGCAGTCTAAATCCTCCAAGGGGTCTGGAGTACTATGGCTACACCTTC; CDR3: CASSLNPPRGLEYYGYTF
V: TRBV7-8; size: once; D: TRBD2; J: TRBJ2-1; length: 15; DNA: TGTGCCAGCAGCCCCGGGACTAGCGGGTCCAATGAGCAGTTCTTC; CDR3: CASSPGTSGSNEQFF
V: TRBV14; size: .; D: .; J: TRBJ1-6; length: 12; DNA: TGTGCCAGCAGCTCGACTCGGGGGGCCCTCCACTTT; CDR3: CASSSTRGALHF
V: TRBV27; size: .; D: .; J: TRBJ1-2; length: 13; DNA: TGTGCCAGCAGTCCAGGGGAAGACTATGGCTACACCTTC; CDR3: CASSPGEDYGYTF
V: TRBV6-2/TRBV6-3; size: .; D: TRBD1; J: TRBJ1-2; length: 14; DNA: TGTGCCAGCAGTCCCGGGACAGGGGGATATGGCTACACCTTC; CDR3: CASSPGTGGYGYTF
V: TRBV28; size: .; D: .; J: TRBJ1-2; length: 13; DNA: TGTGCCAGCACAAAGGCCAGGCTTTATGGCTACACCTTC; CDR3: CASTKARLYGYTF
V: TRBV7-3; size: .; D: .; J: TRBJ2-7; length: 12; DNA: TGTGCCAGCACCCCCATCGCGGACGAGCAGTACTTC; CDR3: CASTPIADEQYF
V: TRBV24-1; size: .; D: .; J: TRBJ2-7; length: 11; DNA: TGTGCCACCAGTGATTCCCGCGAGCAGTACTTC; CDR3: CATSDSREQYF
V: TRBV28; size: .; D: TRBD2; J: TRBJ2-3; length: 17; DNA: TGTGCCAGCAGTTCTTCCTCCGGGACTAGCGGCACAGATACGCAGTATTTT; CDR3: CASSSSSGTSGTDTQYF
V: TRBV11-2; size: .; D: .; J: TRBJ2-2; length: 17; DNA: TGTGCCAGCAGCTTATTAATCAGCGGTACGAACACCGGGGAGCTGTTTTTT; CDR3: CASSLLISGTNTGELFF
V: TRBV5-4; size: once; D: TRBD1; J: TRBJ1-1; length: 14; DNA: TGTGCCAGCAGCTATGACAGGGGGTACACTGAAGCTTTCTTT; CDR3: CASSYDRGYTEAFF
V: TRBV27; size: .; D: TRBD2; J: TRBJ2-4; length: 15; DNA: TGTGCCAGCAAGGCTAGCGGGAGGGCTGGAAACATTCAGTACTTC; CDR3: CASKASGRAGNIQYF
V: TRBV7-9; size: .; D: .; J: TRBJ2-7; length: 16; DNA: TGTGCCAGCAGCTTAGGTCAGGCCGACGGCTCCTACGAGCAGTACTTC; CDR3: CASSLGQADGSYEQYF
V: TRBV19; size: .; D: .; J: TRBJ2-1; length: 15; DNA: TGTGCCAGTAGTCTCGGGGTTCTCTCCTACAATGAGCAGTTCTTC; CDR3: CASSLGVLSYNEQFF
V: TRBV16; size: .; D: TRBD2; J: TRBJ2-1; length: 15; DNA: TGTGCCAGCAGCCGAACTAGCGGGAGAGGGGATGAGCAGTTCTTC; CDR3: CASSRTSGRGDEQFF